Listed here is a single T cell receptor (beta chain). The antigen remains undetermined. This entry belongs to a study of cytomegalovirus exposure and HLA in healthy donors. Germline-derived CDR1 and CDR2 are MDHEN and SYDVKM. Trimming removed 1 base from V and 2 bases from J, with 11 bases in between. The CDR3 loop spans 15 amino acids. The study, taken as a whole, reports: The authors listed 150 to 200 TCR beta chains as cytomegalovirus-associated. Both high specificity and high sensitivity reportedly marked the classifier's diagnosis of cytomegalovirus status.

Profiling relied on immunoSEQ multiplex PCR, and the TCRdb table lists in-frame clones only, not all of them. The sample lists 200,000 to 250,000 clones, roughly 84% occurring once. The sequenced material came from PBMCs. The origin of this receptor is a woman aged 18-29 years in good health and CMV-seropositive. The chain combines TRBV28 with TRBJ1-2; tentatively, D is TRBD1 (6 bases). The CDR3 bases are TGTGCCAGCAGTTTATTCAGGGGCCTCAACTATGGCTACACCTTC. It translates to CASSLFRGLNYGYTF.